The clone carrying this T cell receptor beta chain has more than one count but fewer than ten. The germline V and J ends were trimmed by 7 bases and 3 bases, with 6 bases remaining between them. This CDR3 spans 12 amino acids. Germline CDR1 MDHEN, CDR2 SYDVKM. TCRdb re-called the RT-PCR reads through MiXCR, storing one row per CDR3 protein. The sample lists roughly 650,000 distinct CDR3 sequences, 14% seen once, with 6% to 9.5% in the top ten. These data belong to a study of response to subunit inactivated influenza vaccine. The source was PBMCs from blood, collected 14 to 15 days before vaccination. The chain links TRBV28 to TRBJ2-2, with D hard to call. The origin of this receptor is a man aged 50 or older who received an inactivated influenza vaccine. The CDR3 protein is CASNLYTGELFF. CDR3 bases: TGTGCCAGCAACCTCTACACCGGGGAGCTGTTTTTT.